One and the same sample provided the 17 T cell receptor beta chains below, sequenced in a study of blood T cell repertoires in COVID-19. Profiling relied on immunoSEQ multiplex PCR, and the TCRdb table lists in-frame clones only, not all of them. Altogether just under 150,000 clones are present, 87% being singletons, with the ten largest covering nearly 0.95%. Material: peripheral blood. The receptors come from a woman in her fifties or sixties with acute or convalescent COVID-19.

This chain joins TRBV27 and TRBJ2-4; 10 nucleotides agree with TRBD2. The V gene end was trimmed by 8 bases and the J gene end by 0 bases; junction bases not matched to a gene: 7. The CDR3 has 16 residues. Germline V gene data show CDR1 as MNHEY and CDR2 as SMNVEV (reference sequence). CDR3 nucleotide sequence: TGTGCCAGCCAAAAGCGGGGGGGACTAGCCAAAAACATTCAGTACTTC. It yields the protein CASQKRGGLAKNIQYF.

This chain connects TRBV30 to TRBJ2-3; 14 bases map to TRBD2. The V and J ends lost 0 bases and 8 bases, in that order; junction bases with no gene match: 10. Per the germline V gene, CDR1 is GTSNPN and CDR2 is SVGIG (reference sequence). The CDR3 is 17 residues long. The CDR3 nucleotides are TGTGCCTGGAGTGTCTGGGGGACTAGCGGGAGTTATGGTACGCAGTATTTT. As protein: CAWSVWGTSGSYGTQYF.

This rearrangement joins TRBV14 to TRBJ2-1, with 7 bases fitting TRBD2. The length of the CDR3 is 16 residues. The germline V gene has CDR1 SGHDN and CDR2 FVKESK. V gave up 0 bases and J gave up 9 bases; unmatched junction bases: 11. The CDR3 spells CASSQERGLGRGEQFF. For the CDR3, the DNA is TGTGCCAGCAGCCAAGAACGCGGATTAGGGAGGGGTGAGCAGTTCTTC.

The chain combines TRBV5-1 with TRBJ1-2; 8 positions match TRBD1. Germline lookup yields CDR1 SGHRS and CDR2 YFSETQ. The V and J ends lost 4 bases and 3 bases, in that order; junction bases with no gene match: 8. This CDR3 has 15 amino acids. This chain's CDR3 is CASSTTLQGDYGYTF. CDR3 coding DNA: TGCGCCAGCAGCACTACATTACAGGGGGACTATGGCTACACCTTC. The full variable domain, in which reference TRBV5-1 and TRBJ1-2 provide the parts outside the CDR3, is KAGVTQTPRYLIKTRGQQVTLSCSPISGHRSVSWYQQTPGQGLQFLFEYFSETQRNKGNFPGRFSGRQFSNSRSEMNVSTLELGDSALYLCASSTTLQGDYGYTFGSGTRLTVV.

The V call is TRBV2, the J call TRBJ1-2; D unclear. The V end was cut by 10 bases, the J end by 14 bases, with 17 bases between. Germline V gene data show CDR1 as SNHLY and CDR2 as FYNNEI. The CDR3 consists of 10 residues. Here the CDR3 DNA reads TGTGCCACCGGAGAGGTGATTGTTACCTTC. It encodes CATGEVIVTF. The whole variable domain, remainder taken from reference TRBV2 and TRBJ1-2, is EPEVTQTPSHQVTQMGQEVILRCVPISNHLYFYWYRQILGQKVEFLVSFYNNEISEKSEIFDDQFSVERPDGSNFTLKIRSTKLEDSAMYFCATGEVIVTFGSGTRLTVV.

This clone showed up just a few times. V gene TRBV7-8 combines with J gene TRBJ1-5; possible D gene TRBD1, 5 bases. The length of the CDR3 is 14 residues. Germline loops: CDR1 SGHVS, CDR2 FQNEAQ. V was shortened by 1 base and J by 4 bases, with 8 bases between the two germline ends. DNA for the CDR3: TGTGCCAGCAGCTTAGGGGGGGGGAATCAGCCCCAGCATTTT. Protein: CASSLGGGNQPQHF.

The chain couples TRBV7-2 to TRBJ1-5; tentative D call: TRBD1 (5 bases). The germline V gene has CDR1 SGHTA and CDR2 FQGNSA. This CDR3 comprises 15 residues. The ends were cut back, 3 bases at V and 0 bases at J, with 9 bases in the middle. In nucleotides, the CDR3 is TGTGCCAGCAGCTTCGGGGGTTATAGCAATCAGCCCCAGCATTTT. Its translation: CASSFGGYSNQPQHF.

This rearrangement joins TRBV7-2 to TRBJ1-6, with a possible D match to TRBD1 (5 bases). Germline assignment: CDR1 SGHTA and CDR2 FQGNSA. This CDR3 is built from 15 residues. The V gene lost 1 base and the J gene lost 10 bases, with 14 bases spanning the gap. CDR3 nucleotides: TGTGCCAGCAGCTTAGAGGGGCTTCTAGGGTCACCCCTCCACTTT. This encodes CASSLEGLLGSPLHF.

The chain couples TRBV24-1 to TRBJ2-3, with a weak D call TRBD2 (6 bases). This CDR3 comprises 16 residues. The germline V gene has CDR1 KGHDR and CDR2 SFDVKD. Trimming removed 4 bases from V and 6 bases from J, with 19 bases in between. The CDR3 sequence: CATSDLRAGSSDTQYF. The CDR3 nucleotides are TGTGCCACCAGTGACCTTAGAGCGGGCAGCTCTGATACGCAGTATTTT.

This chain links TRBV9 with TRBJ1-6, with 7 bases matching TRBD1. The CDR3 is 13 residues long. Germline V gene lookup returns CDR1 SGDLS and CDR2 YYNGEE. The V segment lost 10 bases and the J segment 7 bases; nucleotides outside the gene matches: 8. The CDR3 DNA is TGTGCCTCGGGGACAGAACTGAATTCACCCCTCCACTTT. Translated: CASGTELNSPLHF.

This sequence joins TRBV30 and TRBJ1-4, with TRBD1 identical over 9 bases. CDR1 GTSNPN and CDR2 SVGIG come from the germline V gene (reference sequence). CDR3 length: 14 residues. J was trimmed by 8 bases and V by 1 base; bases with no gene match: 5. The CDR3 spells CAWSDGTGWEKLFF. The CDR3 DNA is TGTGCCTGGAGTGACGGGACAGGGTGGGAAAAACTGTTTTTT. Full variable domain (outside the CDR3, taken from reference TRBV30 and TRBJ1-4): SQTIHQWPATLVQPVGSPLSLECTVEGTSNPNLYWYRQAAGRGLQLLFYSVGIGQISSEVPQNLSASRPQDRQFILSSKKLLLSDSGFYLCAWSDGTGWEKLFFGSGTQLSVL.

The chain couples TRBV5-4 to TRBJ2-1, with 8 bases lining up with TRBD2. Germline assignment: CDR1 SGHNT and CDR2 YYREEE (reference sequence). The V and J ends lost 0 bases and 6 bases, in that order; junction bases with no gene match: 11. CDR3 length: 17 amino acids. The CDR3: CASSLDGGAFLANEQFF. The DNA of the CDR3 is TGTGCCAGCAGCTTGGACGGGGGGGCCTTTTTGGCCAATGAGCAGTTCTTC.

The J gene is TRBJ1-2, the V gene TRBV29-1; D might be TRBD1 (5 bases). The CDR3 loop spans 17 amino acids. Germline loops: CDR1 SQVTM, CDR2 ANQGSEA. V lost 0 bases, J lost 1 base, and 18 bases lay in between. The CDR3 spells CSVEEWGLDTYNYGYTF. In DNA, the CDR3 is TGCAGCGTTGAAGAGTGGGGCCTGGACACTTATAACTATGGCTACACCTTC.

The chain joins TRBV7-6 to TRBJ2-1, with D possibly matching TRBD2 (5 bases). V gave up 1 base and J gave up 2 bases, with 12 bases separating them. Germline CDR1 reads SGHVS; CDR2 reads FNYEAQ. This CDR3 is 16 amino acids long. The CDR3 is CASSLGSGSPYNEQFF. The CDR3 nucleotides read TGTGCCAGCAGCTTAGGGAGCGGCAGCCCCTACAATGAGCAGTTCTTC.

This clone appeared a few times. CDR3: CATSDHRDRGYYGYTF. CDR3 bases: TGTGCCACCAGTGATCACCGGGACAGGGGGTACTATGGCTACACCTTC. The chain couples TRBV24-1 to TRBJ1-2; 11 nucleotides agree with TRBD1. CDR1 is KGHDR and CDR2 is SFDVKD in the germline V gene. Losses at the gene ends were 3 bases for V and 3 bases for J; bases not matched to a gene: 5. This CDR3 spans 16 amino acids.

The chain uses TRBV6-5 and TRBJ1-2; D remains ambiguous. Germline-derived CDR1 and CDR2 are MNHEY and SVGAGI. The germline V and J ends were trimmed by 8 bases and 2 bases, with 18 bases remaining between them. The CDR3 extends over 15 amino acids. CDR3 sequence (DNA): TGTGCCAGCCTCACTGCTCAAGGAGGAAACTATGGCTACACCTTC. This gives the protein CASLTAQGGNYGYTF.

The chain's CDR3 is CASSESLAGVNEQFF. The CDR3 coding sequence is TGTGCCAGCAGTGAATCCCTAGCGGGGGTCAATGAGCAGTTCTTC. The V and J genes are TRBV6-1 and TRBJ2-1, with 10 bases that match TRBD2. Germline assignment: CDR1 MNHNS and CDR2 SASEGT. The V segment lost 2 bases and the J segment 6 bases; nucleotides outside the gene matches: 4. CDR3 length: 15 residues.